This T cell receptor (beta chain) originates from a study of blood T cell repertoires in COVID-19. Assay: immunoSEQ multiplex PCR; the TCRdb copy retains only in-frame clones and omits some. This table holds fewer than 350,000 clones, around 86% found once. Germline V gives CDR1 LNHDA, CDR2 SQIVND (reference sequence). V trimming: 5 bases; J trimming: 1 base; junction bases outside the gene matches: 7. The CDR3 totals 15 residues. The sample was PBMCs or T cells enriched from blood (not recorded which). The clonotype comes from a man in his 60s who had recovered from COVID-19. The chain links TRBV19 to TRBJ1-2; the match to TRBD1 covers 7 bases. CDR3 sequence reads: CASSAWGQHNYGYTF. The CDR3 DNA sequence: TGTGCCAGTAGTGCCTGGGGACAGCATAACTATGGCTACACCTTC.